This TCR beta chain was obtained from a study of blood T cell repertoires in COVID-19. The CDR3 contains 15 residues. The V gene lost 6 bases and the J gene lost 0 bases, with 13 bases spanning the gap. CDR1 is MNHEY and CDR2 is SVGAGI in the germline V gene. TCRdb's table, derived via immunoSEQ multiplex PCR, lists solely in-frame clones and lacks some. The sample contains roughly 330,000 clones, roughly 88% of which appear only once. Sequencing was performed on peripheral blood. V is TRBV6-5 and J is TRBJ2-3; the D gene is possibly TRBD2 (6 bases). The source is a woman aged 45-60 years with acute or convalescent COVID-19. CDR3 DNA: TGTGCCAGCAGCCCCGGGACTCTCAGCACAGATACGCAGTATTTT. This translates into CASSPGTLSTDTQYF.